One sample yielded the 22 T cell receptor beta chains listed below, sequenced in a study of Graves' ophthalmopathy and Graves' hyperthyroidism. RNA transcripts were the source from which TCR beta CDR3 regions were amplified. First-round RT-PCR employed HTBI primers, with a second-round multiplex PCR after it. A single record per CDR3 protein comes from TCRdb applying MiXCR to the multiplex PCR reads. The sample consists of hundreds of thousands of distinct CDR3 sequences, 40% of them appearing once. Sample: peripheral blood. Receptor source: an adult man with Graves' ophthalmopathy.

As for this clonotype: A much larger clonotype is one base distant, so this may be a read error. The CDR3 DNA is TGTGCCAGTAGTTCGTTACAGAGCTCCTACAATGAGCAGTACTTC. The encoded protein is CASSSLQSSYNEQYF. V gene TRBV25-1 combines with J gene TRBJ2-7; D unclear. Germline V gene data show CDR1 as MGHDK and CDR2 as SYGVNS. The V gene lost 9 bases and the J gene lost 7 bases, with 25 bases spanning the gap. The CDR3 runs 15 residues.

The gene calls are TRBV5-1 and TRBJ2-7; 9 bases match TRBD1. The CDR3 loop spans 15 amino acids. J gave up 4 bases and V 0 bases, and 5 bases lay outside the gene matches. Germline V gene data show CDR1 as SGHRS and CDR2 as YFSETQ. The CDR3, as DNA: TGCGCCAGCAGCTTGGGGGACAGGGATCCGTACGAGCAGTACTTC. Its protein is CASSLGDRDPYEQYF.

This clonotype was counted many times. The chain is built from TRBV5-1 and TRBJ1-1; D gene uncertain. Looked up from germline, CDR1 is SGHRS and CDR2 is YFSETQ. This CDR3 is built from 11 residues. Between the trimmed V and J ends, which lost 0 bases and 7 bases, there was a span of 4 bases. In DNA, the CDR3 is TGCGCCAGCAGCTTGGAGAGTGAAGCTTTCTTT. It codes for CASSLESEAFF. Complete variable domain (other parts from reference TRBV5-1 and TRBJ1-1): KAGVTQTPRYLIKTRGQQVTLSCSPISGHRSVSWYQQTPGQGLQFLFEYFSETQRNKGNFPGRFSGRQFSNSRSEMNVSTLELGDSALYLCASSLESEAFFGQGTRLTVV.

This chain links TRBV9 with TRBJ2-7; no definite D call. V gave up 4 bases and J gave up 3 bases, with 11 bases separating them. CDR3 size: 13 residues. From germline, CDR1 is SGDLS and CDR2 YYNGEE. DNA of the CDR3: TGTGCCAGCAGCCGCGACACGAACTACGAGCAGTACTTC. Amino acids: CASSRDTNYEQYF.

As to this clonotype: A clone one base away is much larger, so this may be a read error. This chain uses TRBV9 with TRBJ1-6; tentatively, D is TRBD1 (6 bases). Germline CDR1 reads SGDLS; CDR2 reads YYNGEE. This CDR3 comprises 14 residues. Trimming took 6 bases from V and 11 from J, leaving 18 bases between them. CDR3 coding DNA: TGTGCCAGCACCTTACGAGGGGGGAGACCACCCCTCCACTTT. It translates to CASTLRGGRPPLHF.

This clonotype was seen more than once but under ten times. The chain is built from TRBV5-8 and TRBJ1-3; no clear D gene. The CDR3 spans 16 residues. Trimming removed 0 bases at V and 1 base at J, with 11 bases between. The V gene's germline CDR1 is SGHTS and CDR2 YDEGEE. The CDR3 DNA reads TGTGCCAGCAGCTTGGTAGGCGGGAGATCTGGAAACACCATATATTTT. This translates into CASSLVGGRSGNTIYF. Variable domain in full (rest from reference TRBV5-8 and TRBJ1-3): EAGVTQSPTHLIKTRGQQATLRCSPISGHTSVYWYQQALGLGLQFLLWYDEGEERNRGNFPPRFSGRQFPNYSSELNVNALELEDSALYLCASSLVGGRSGNTIYFGEGSWLTVV.

With respect to this clonotype: A read error may be the cause here, since a much bigger clone is one base away. The genes are TRBV10-3 and TRBJ2-7, with D perhaps matching TRBD2 (6 bases). The CDR3 runs to 15 residues. Germline assignment: CDR1 ENHRY and CDR2 SYGVKD. Here the CDR3 DNA reads TGTGCCAGCAGTTCCCCCGGAGGGAACTTTTACGGGCAGTACTTC. Translation gives CASSSPGGNFYGQYF.

This clonotype was seen ten or more times. The chain is built from TRBV25-1 and TRBJ2-6, with D perhaps matching TRBD1 (5 bases). Trimming removed 3 bases at V and 2 bases at J, with 8 bases between. This CDR3 spans 15 amino acids. Per germline, CDR1 MGHDK and CDR2 SYGVNS. The CDR3 region is CASSDKGAGANVLTF. The CDR3 DNA is TGTGCCAGCAGTGACAAAGGGGCTGGGGCCAACGTCCTGACTTTC.

The V and J genes are TRBV6-1 and TRBJ1-1; 8 positions agree with TRBD1. The CDR3 sequence is 15 residues long. The germline gives CDR1 MNHNS, CDR2 SASEGT. V was pared by 7 bases and J by 3 bases, with 10 bases of the junction left unmatched. The CDR3 DNA is TGTGCCAGCACCATGGACGAGACAGGGGACACTGAAGCTTTCTTT. It specifies CASTMDETGDTEAFF.

The chain has TRBV7-2 and TRBJ1-5; D possibly corresponds to TRBD1 (5 bases). Trimming took 5 bases from V and 0 from J, leaving 14 bases between them. The CDR3 sequence is 16 residues long. Germline CDR1 reads SGHTA; CDR2 reads FQGNSA. CDR3 sequence (DNA): TGTGCCAGCAGCCGCGACAGCCCATATAGCAATCAGCCCCAGCATTTT. It encodes CASSRDSPYSNQPQHF.

This clonotype was seen a few times. The chain is built from TRBV20-1 and TRBJ1-5; D remains ambiguous. There are 12 residues in the CDR3. Per the germline V gene, CDR1 is DFQATT and CDR2 is SNEGSKA (reference sequence). The CDR3 DNA reads as TGCAGACGTTCCAGTAGCAATCAGCCCCAGCATTTT. Translation: CRRSSSNQPQHF.

This clonotype was recorded at least ten times. This chain links TRBV7-9 with TRBJ2-5; D is perhaps TRBD2 (5 bases). Per germline, CDR1 SEHNR and CDR2 FQNEAQ (reference sequence). The V end was cut by 4 bases, the J end by 5 bases, with 17 bases between. The CDR3 length is 15 residues. CDR3 residues: CASSSYWARAETQYF. The DNA for the CDR3 is TGTGCCAGCAGCTCTTACTGGGCGAGGGCGGAGACCCAGTACTTC.

This clonotype was counted between two and nine times. The chain combines TRBV11-2 with TRBJ2-7, with 7 bases matching TRBD1. CDR1 is SGHAT and CDR2 is FQNNGV in the germline V gene. After removal of 5 bases from V and 4 bases from J, the junction contained 11 bases not matched to a gene. The CDR3 has 15 amino acids. CDR3 DNA: TGTGCCAGCAGCCCTTTCGACAGGGCGGGTTACGAGCAGTACTTC. Its translation is CASSPFDRAGYEQYF. Together with reference TRBV11-2 and TRBJ2-7, the CDR3 gives the full variable domain: EAGVAQSPRYKIIEKRQSVAFWCNPISGHATLYWYQQILGQGPKLLIQFQNNGVVDDSQLPKDRFSAERLKGVDSTLKIQPAKLEDSAVYLCASSPFDRAGYEQYFGPGTRLTVT.

The chain carries TRBV7-2 and TRBJ1-1; 8 bases fit TRBD1. The trim removed 5 bases at V and 4 bases at J, leaving 18 bases unmatched. The CDR3 covers 18 residues. Germline CDR1 is SGHTA and CDR2 is FQGNSA. The CDR3 is CASSLSLYGQGVSTEAFF. The CDR3 DNA reads as TGTGCCAGCAGCCTCAGCCTTTACGGACAGGGTGTGAGCACTGAAGCTTTCTTT.

The chain links TRBV7-9 to TRBJ1-2, with no clear D. The CDR3 is made up of 15 amino acids. Deletions cut 5 bases from V and 2 bases from J, with 15 bases between. Per germline, CDR1 SEHNR and CDR2 FQNEAQ (reference sequence). The DNA of the CDR3 is TGTGCCAGCAGCCAAGACCCACATGGGAACTATGGCTACACCTTC. This translates into CASSQDPHGNYGYTF.

The chain joins TRBV7-9 to TRBJ2-5; tentatively, D is TRBD1 (6 bases). Germline V CDR1 and CDR2: SEHNR, FQNEAQ (reference sequence). This CDR3 comprises 14 residues. Trimming left V 5 bases short and J 7 bases short, with 17 bases between. The CDR3 DNA reads as TGTGCCAGCAGCCAAGTATGGGACAAGGGGACCCAGTACTTC. This encodes CASSQVWDKGTQYF.

This clonotype was seen repeatedly, ten times or more. V and J are TRBV7-9 and TRBJ2-6; 8 nucleotides align to TRBD1. The CDR3 sequence is 15 residues long. Germline values: CDR1 SEHNR, CDR2 FQNEAQ (reference sequence). V shed 3 bases and J 3 bases; nucleotides not matched to a gene: 1. CDR3 in DNA: TGTGCCAGCAGCTTGACAGGGGATGGGGCCAACGTCCTGACTTTC. This gives the protein CASSLTGDGANVLTF.

The DNA for the CDR3 is TGTGCCAGCAGTAGGACCGAGGAAAAACTGTTTTTT. It encodes CASSRTEEKLFF. This chain connects TRBV25-1 to TRBJ1-4; no firm D call. The V gene lost 5 bases and the J gene lost 8 bases, with 9 bases spanning the gap. CDR3 length equals 12 residues. The germline gives CDR1 MGHDK, CDR2 SYGVNS.

V gene TRBV25-1 combines with J gene TRBJ2-7, with D perhaps matching TRBD1 (5 bases). Trimming stripped 7 bases from V and 5 bases from J, with 9 bases between. The CDR3 has 11 amino acids. The V gene's germline CDR1 is MGHDK and CDR2 SYGVNS. The CDR3 protein is CASNEGDEQYF. CDR3 nucleotides: TGTGCCAGCAACGAAGGGGACGAGCAGTACTTC.

The rearrangement joins TRBV25-1 to TRBJ2-2; tentatively, D is TRBD1 (5 bases). The CDR3 loop spans 17 amino acids. Germline CDR1 is MGHDK and CDR2 is SYGVNS. With 5 bases removed from V and 1 base from J, the gap between germline ends came to 17 bases. The CDR3 loop is CASSSYSQGLNTGELFF. The CDR3 coding sequence is TGTGCCAGCAGTTCCTACTCTCAGGGATTGAACACCGGGGAGCTGTTTTTT.

This clonotype was observed a handful of times. This rearrangement joins TRBV2 to TRBJ2-2; possible D gene TRBD2, 6 bases. Germline CDR1 is SNHLY and CDR2 is FYNNEI. Trimming took 8 bases from V and 3 from J, leaving 13 bases between them. The CDR3 loop spans 14 amino acids. CDR3 amino acids: CASDGSVDTGELFF. DNA of the CDR3: TGTGCCAGCGACGGGAGTGTGGACACCGGGGAGCTGTTTTTT.

A note on this clonotype: A much larger clone sits a single nucleotide away, making a read error possible. The chain combines TRBV20-1 with TRBJ1-6; perhaps TRBD1 as D (6 bases). The CDR3 sequence is 15 residues long. The germline gives CDR1 DFQATT, CDR2 SNEGSKA (reference sequence). V lost 3 bases and J 8 bases, leaving 17 bases between the germline ends. The CDR3, as DNA: TGCAGTGCTAGCCCGAGAGGGGGTTGTGATTCACCCCTCCACTTT. Its translation: CSASPRGGCDSPLHF.